This TCR beta chain was sequenced in a study of blood T cell repertoires in COVID-19. The V gene lost 4 bases and the J gene lost 5 bases, with 14 bases spanning the gap. Germline CDR1 is KGHSH and CDR2 is LQKENI. This CDR3 comprises 14 residues. In the original processing: Reference gene primer amplification yielded estimated nucleated cell counts. Profiling relied on immunoSEQ multiplex PCR, and the TCRdb table lists in-frame clones only, not all of them. D and trimming come from the DNA, and the V and J calls and clone size come from that table. This sample has 250,000 to 300,000 clones, with about 90% found just once.

Sequenced: peripheral blood. This chain connects TRBV18 to TRBJ1-1; tentatively, D is TRBD1 (6 bases). This sequence was found in a woman younger than 45 with COVID-19, enrolled during active disease. DNA of the CDR3: TGTGCCAGCTCACTCGCCGGGGACAATACTGAAGCTTTCTTT. Residues: CASSLAGDNTEAFF.